Sequencing of this T cell receptor (beta chain) was carried out in a study of shared clonotypes between healthy human individuals. Findings and limits, study-wide: What naive subsets generally showed was a larger estimated richness than memory subsets showed.

Naive CD8 cells were CD45RO-negative, positively selected for CCR7, excluding terminally differentiated effector memory CD45RA+ cells. In the case of this clone: Antigen unknown.

The ends lost 5 bases at V and 8 bases at J; junction bases unmatched: 10. The CDR3 extends over 14 amino acids. CDR1 SNHLY and CDR2 FYNNEI come from the germline V gene. Sorted-subset replicate PCR reactions contained approximately 190 ng DNA, corresponding to some 28,000 T cell genomes. The repertoire was sequenced with immunoSEQ multiplex PCR; TCRdb's copy has only in-frame clones and lacks some. The sample shows about 2.1 million clones, over 85% of them seen only once. The gene calls are TRBV2 and TRBJ1-2; 8 positions agree with TRBD1. This TCR came from a man between 18 and 29 years old in good health. Some clones in this sample may be carry-over from other donors' samples. The sample was naive CD8+ T cells from PBMCs. DNA of the CDR3: TGTGCCAGCAGTCTAACCCAGGGGGCGGAGGGCTACACCTTC. Translation: CASSLTQGAEGYTF.